This T cell receptor (beta chain) comes out of a study of T cells in Graves' hyperthyroidism and ophthalmopathy. The CDR3 totals 15 residues. Per the germline V gene, CDR1 is SGHAT and CDR2 is FQNNGV. The ends were cut back, 0 bases at V and 0 bases at J, with 8 bases in the middle. In this sample, this clonotype turned up many times. Amplified TCR beta CDR3 regions came from RNA transcripts. Primed by the HTBI set, a first-round RT-PCR was run on the TCR CDR3. One entry per CDR3 protein results from TCRdb running MiXCR on the multiplex PCR reads. The repertoire holds a few hundred thousand distinct CDR3 sequences, with roughly an eighth as singletons.

Sequencing input: blood. The chain joins TRBV11-2 to TRBJ1-2; D ambiguous. This clonotype originated in a woman between 18 and 30 years old with Graves' hyperthyroidism. The CDR3 loop is CASSLEWAANYGYTF. CDR3 in DNA: TGTGCCAGCAGCTTAGAGTGGGCAGCTAACTATGGCTACACCTTC.